The clone carrying this TCR beta chain was seen once. Its target is not known. Primed by a sample-barcoded 5' primer and a J-beta primer mix, a second PCR proceeded for about 6 to 11 cycles. MiXCR, applied by TCRdb to the 5' RACE reads, yields one record per CDR3 protein. Of under 1 million distinct CDR3 sequences detected, 44% appear once; the ten largest clones hold about 21%. Sample donors were healthy Caucasian individuals that came from Russia, aged roughly 6 to 95. Each sample yielded at least 7 million isolated PBMCs. This sample is drawn from a study of blood T cells in healthy people across ages. General study points: With age, beta diversity per million T cells declined roughly linearly, significantly by approximately 41. Leaving the PBMCs unsorted stopped any conclusive comparison of naive versus antigen-experienced cells.

In germline, CDR1 is SGHDT, CDR2 YYEEEE. This CDR3 contains 17 residues. The germline V and J ends were trimmed by 4 bases and 2 bases, with 18 bases remaining between them. Material for sequencing was blood. This chain connects TRBV5-6 to TRBJ2-2; perhaps TRBD1 as D (5 bases). This clonotype was obtained from a man between 60 and 70 years old in good health. CDR3 amino acids: CASSPRLGETNTGELFF. Written as DNA, the CDR3 is TGTGCCAGCAGCCCCCGTTTAGGGGAAACTAACACCGGGGAGCTGTTTTTT.